This T cell receptor (beta chain) was retrieved from a study of blood T cells in healthy people across ages. The CDR3 has 14 amino acids. Trimming took 0 bases from V and 7 from J; bases not matched to a gene: 2. Germline V lookup: CDR1 SGDLS, CDR2 YYNGEE. This clonotype was detected a few times. A J-beta primer mix and a sample-barcoded 5' primer were used in a second PCR of about 7 to 12 cycles. Each sample provided no less than 2.5 million CDR3-containing paired-end reads. TCRdb analysed the 5' RACE reads with MiXCR anew, one entry per CDR3 protein. The top ten hold 11% of the sample, which has approximately 1.5 million distinct CDR3 sequences, roughly a third seen once.

The sequenced sample was blood. This receptor was taken from a woman aged 30 to 39 in good health. The rearrangement links TRBV9 to TRBJ2-1, with 9 positions matching TRBD2. CDR3 in amino acids: CASSVESGRNEQFF. Here the CDR3 DNA reads TGTGCCAGCAGCGTAGAAAGCGGGAGGAATGAGCAGTTCTTC.